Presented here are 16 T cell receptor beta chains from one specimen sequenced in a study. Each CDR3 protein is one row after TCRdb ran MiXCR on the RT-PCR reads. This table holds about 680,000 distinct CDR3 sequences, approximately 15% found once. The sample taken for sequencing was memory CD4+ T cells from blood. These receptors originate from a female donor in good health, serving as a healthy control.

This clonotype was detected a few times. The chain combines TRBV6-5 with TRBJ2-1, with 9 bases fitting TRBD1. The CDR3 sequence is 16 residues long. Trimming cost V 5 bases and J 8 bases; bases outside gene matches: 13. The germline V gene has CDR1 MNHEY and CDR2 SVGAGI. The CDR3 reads CASSPPGTGNRDEQFF. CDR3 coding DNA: TGTGCCAGCAGTCCTCCCGGGACAGGGAATAGAGATGAGCAGTTCTTC.

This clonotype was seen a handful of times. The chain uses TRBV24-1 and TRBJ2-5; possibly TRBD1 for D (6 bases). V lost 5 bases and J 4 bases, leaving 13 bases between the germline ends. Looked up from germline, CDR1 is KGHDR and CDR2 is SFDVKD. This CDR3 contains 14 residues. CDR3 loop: CATSGQDPRETQYF. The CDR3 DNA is TGTGCCACCAGTGGACAGGACCCGAGAGAGACCCAGTACTTC.

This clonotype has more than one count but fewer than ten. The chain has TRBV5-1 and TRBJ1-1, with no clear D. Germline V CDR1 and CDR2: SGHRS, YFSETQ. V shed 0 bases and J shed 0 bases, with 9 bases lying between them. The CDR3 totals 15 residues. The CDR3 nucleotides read TGCGCCAGCAGCTTGGGTGCACAGATGAACACTGAAGCTTTCTTT. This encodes CASSLGAQMNTEAFF.

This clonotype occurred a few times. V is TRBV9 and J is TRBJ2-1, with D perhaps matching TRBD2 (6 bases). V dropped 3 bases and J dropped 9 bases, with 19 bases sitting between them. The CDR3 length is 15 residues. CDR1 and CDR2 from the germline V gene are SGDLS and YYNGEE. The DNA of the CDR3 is TGTGCCAGCAGCGGATGGGACTCCGACATTCTTGAGCAGTTCTTC. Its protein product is CASSGWDSDILEQFF. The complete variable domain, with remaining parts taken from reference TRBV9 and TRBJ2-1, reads DSGVTQTPKHLITATGQRVTLRCSPRSGDLSVYWYQQSLDQGLQFLIQYYNGEERAKGNILERFSAQQFPDLHSELNLSSLELGDSALYFCASSGWDSDILEQFFGPGTRLTVL.

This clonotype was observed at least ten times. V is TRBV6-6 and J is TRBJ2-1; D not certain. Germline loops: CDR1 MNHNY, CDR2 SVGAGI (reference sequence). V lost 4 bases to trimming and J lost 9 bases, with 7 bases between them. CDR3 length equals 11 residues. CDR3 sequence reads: CASSWTGEQFF. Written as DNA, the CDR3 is TGTGCCAGCAGTTGGACGGGTGAGCAGTTCTTC.

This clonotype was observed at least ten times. This chain's CDR3 is CASSSSDRGNYGYTF. The CDR3 DNA is TGTGCCAGCAGCTCCTCAGACAGGGGGAACTATGGCTACACCTTC. This chain joins TRBV11-2 and TRBJ1-2; 9 nucleotides line up with TRBD1. The J segment lost 2 bases and the V segment lost 4 bases, leaving 5 bases of the junction unmatched. The CDR3 extends over 15 amino acids. From germline, CDR1 is SGHAT and CDR2 FQNNGV.

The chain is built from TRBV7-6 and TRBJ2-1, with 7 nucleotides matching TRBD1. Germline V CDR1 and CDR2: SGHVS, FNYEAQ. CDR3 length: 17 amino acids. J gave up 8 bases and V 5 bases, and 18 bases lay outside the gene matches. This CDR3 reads CASSQVRQGPTGHEQFF. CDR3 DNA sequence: TGTGCCAGCAGCCAAGTCAGACAGGGCCCCACCGGGCATGAGCAGTTCTTC.

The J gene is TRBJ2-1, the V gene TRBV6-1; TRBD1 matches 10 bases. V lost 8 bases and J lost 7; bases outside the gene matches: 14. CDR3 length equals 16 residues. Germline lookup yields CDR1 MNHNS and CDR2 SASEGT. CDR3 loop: CASPRGGTGEGNEQFF. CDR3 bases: TGTGCCAGCCCCCGAGGGGGGACAGGGGAGGGGAATGAGCAGTTCTTC.

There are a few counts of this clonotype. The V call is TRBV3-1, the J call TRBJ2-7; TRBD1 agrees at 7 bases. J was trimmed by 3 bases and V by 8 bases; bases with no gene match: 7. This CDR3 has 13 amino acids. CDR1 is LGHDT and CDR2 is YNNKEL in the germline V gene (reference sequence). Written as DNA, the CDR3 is TGTGCCAGCGGCTCCGGGACAGTCTACGAGCAGTACTTC. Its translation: CASGSGTVYEQYF.

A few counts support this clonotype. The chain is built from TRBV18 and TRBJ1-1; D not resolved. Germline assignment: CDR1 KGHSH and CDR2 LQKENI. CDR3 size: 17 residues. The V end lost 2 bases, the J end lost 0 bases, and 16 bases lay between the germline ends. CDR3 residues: CASSPISPGSMNTEAFF. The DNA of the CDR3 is TGTGCCAGCTCACCAATCTCTCCAGGTAGCATGAACACTGAAGCTTTCTTT.

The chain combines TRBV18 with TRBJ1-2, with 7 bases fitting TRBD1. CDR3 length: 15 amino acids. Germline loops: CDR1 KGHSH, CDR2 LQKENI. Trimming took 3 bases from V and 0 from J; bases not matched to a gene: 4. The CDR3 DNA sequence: TGTGCCAGCTCACCGGGACAGTTAACTAACTATGGCTACACCTTC. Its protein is CASSPGQLTNYGYTF. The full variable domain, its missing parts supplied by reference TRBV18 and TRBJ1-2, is NAGVMQNPRHLVRRRGQEARLRCSPMKGHSHVYWYRQLPEEGLKFMVYLQKENIIDESGMPKERFSAEFPKEGPSILRIQQVVRGDSAAYFCASSPGQLTNYGYTFGSGTRLTVV.

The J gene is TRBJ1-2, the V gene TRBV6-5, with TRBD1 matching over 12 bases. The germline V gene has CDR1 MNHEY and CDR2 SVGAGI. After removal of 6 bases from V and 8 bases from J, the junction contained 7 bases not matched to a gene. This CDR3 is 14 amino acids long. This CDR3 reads CASRGQGAGEGYTF. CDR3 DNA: TGTGCCAGCAGGGGACAGGGGGCGGGTGAAGGCTACACCTTC.

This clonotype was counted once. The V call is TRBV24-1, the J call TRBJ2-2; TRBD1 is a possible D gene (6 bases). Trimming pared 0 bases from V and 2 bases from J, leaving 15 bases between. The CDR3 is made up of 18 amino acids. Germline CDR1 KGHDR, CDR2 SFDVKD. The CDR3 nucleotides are TGTGCCACCAGTGATTTGCGAACCGGACAGTCCAACACCGGGGAGCTGTTTTTT. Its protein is CATSDLRTGQSNTGELFF.

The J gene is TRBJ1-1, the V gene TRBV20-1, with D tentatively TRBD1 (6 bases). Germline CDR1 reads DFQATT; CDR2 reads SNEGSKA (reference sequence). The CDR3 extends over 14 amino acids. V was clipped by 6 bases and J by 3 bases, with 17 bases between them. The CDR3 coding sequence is TGCAGTGCGCCCAACAGGGTAGGGTACACTGAAGCTTTCTTT. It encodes CSAPNRVGYTEAFF.

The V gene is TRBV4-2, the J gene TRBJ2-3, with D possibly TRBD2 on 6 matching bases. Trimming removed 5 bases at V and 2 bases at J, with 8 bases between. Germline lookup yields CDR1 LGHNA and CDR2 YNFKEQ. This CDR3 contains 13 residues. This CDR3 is CASSGTATDTQYF. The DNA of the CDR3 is TGTGCCAGCAGCGGGACTGCCACAGATACGCAGTATTTT.

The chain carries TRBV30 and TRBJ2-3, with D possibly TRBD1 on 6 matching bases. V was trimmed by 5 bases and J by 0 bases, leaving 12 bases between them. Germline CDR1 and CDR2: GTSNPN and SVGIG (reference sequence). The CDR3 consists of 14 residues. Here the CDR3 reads CAWDTGHSTDTQYF. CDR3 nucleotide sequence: TGTGCCTGGGATACAGGGCATAGCACAGATACGCAGTATTTT.